These 27 T cell receptor beta chains were sequenced from one sample in a study of tumor-infiltrating lymphocytes in primary liver carcinoma. From approximately 530 ng of total RNA, TCR beta-specific cDNA was reverse-transcribed using a constant-region primer. Libraries for TCR beta were built through three nested multiplex PCR rounds, which together made up a slightly modified ARM-PCR procedure. Rounds one and two of PCR, each of approximately 11 cycles, were primed with TRBV1-TRBV30 forward primers and a C-beta reverse primer. Each CDR3 protein gets one entry after TCRdb re-called the multiplex PCR reads with MiXCR. The table lists about 180,000 distinct CDR3 sequences, 60% of them singletons. Blood RNA was derived from unsorted whole blood, and germline DNA was extracted too. Sequencing used peripheral blood. The source of these receptors is a man aged 40-55 years with primary liver carcinoma and hepatitis B virus infection.

The rearrangement links TRBV29-1 to TRBJ1-5; no firm D call. The CDR3 length is 12 residues. V lost 4 bases to trimming and J lost 6 bases, with 10 bases between them. Germline V gene data show CDR1 as SQVTM and CDR2 as ANQGSEA. CDR3 amino acids: CSVAEIGQPQHF. CDR3 DNA sequence: TGCAGCGTTGCAGAGATAGGTCAGCCCCAGCATTTT.

This clonotype was seen just once. The conserved final phenylalanine or tryptophan is absent from the CDR3, which likely points to a read error. The chain employs TRBV12-3 or TRBV12-4 and TRBJ2-7, with 12 bases matching TRBD1. Trimming removed 3 bases from V and 5 bases from J; junction bases left unmatched: 5. The CDR3 is 15 residues long. As DNA, the CDR3 is TGTGCCAGCAGTTTCCGGGACAGGGGGCGCCACGAGCAGTACCTC. Amino acids: CASSFRDRGRHEQYL.

About this clonotype itself: A read error may account for a junction end that differs from germline. The chain links TRBV30 to TRBJ2-2; TRBD2 is a possible D gene (6 bases). The CDR3 consists of 13 residues. The germline V gene encodes CDR1 GTSNPN and CDR2 SVGIG (reference sequence). The CDR3 loop is CACLGLSSRELFF. The CDR3 bases are TGTGCCTGTCTGGGACTCAGCAGCCGGGAACTGTTTTTT.

This clonotype was observed a few times. The gene calls are TRBV6-1 and TRBJ1-3; 7 bases are shared with TRBD1. Per the germline V gene, CDR1 is MNHNS and CDR2 is SASEGT. The CDR3 is made up of 15 amino acids. With V trimmed by 6 bases and J by 0 bases, 5 bases remained unmatched. For the CDR3, the DNA is TGTGCCAGCAGCACTGGGACAGCCTCTGGAAACACCATATATTTT. Translated, it gives CASSTGTASGNTIYF.

The rearrangement links TRBV5-5 to TRBJ2-7; 8 nucleotides line up with TRBD1. Germline V gene data show CDR1 as SGHKS and CDR2 as YYEKEE (reference sequence). The CDR3 extends over 16 amino acids. With 3 bases clipped from V and 3 bases from J, the junction kept 11 bases outside the gene matches. The CDR3 DNA is TGTGCCAGCAGCTCCGAGTCCAGGACAGGGAACTACGAGCAGTACTTC. It yields the protein CASSSESRTGNYEQYF.

Details on this clonotype: One junction end disagrees with the germline gene, perhaps due to a read error. This chain connects TRBV6-5 to TRBJ2-5; perhaps TRBD2 as D (7 bases). The CDR3 spans 15 residues. CDR1 and CDR2 from the germline V gene are MNHEY and SVGAGI. Here the CDR3 reads CASSRQGIGGETQYF. DNA for the CDR3: TGTGCCAGCAGTCGCCAGGGCATAGGGGGGGAGACCCAATACTTC.

This clonotype has only a few counts. V is TRBV12-3 or TRBV12-4 and J is TRBJ2-3; D remains ambiguous. The CDR3 is 12 residues long. V gave up 2 bases and J gave up 7 bases, with 7 bases separating them. CDR3 loop: CASSLTMNTQYF. The CDR3 DNA reads as TGTGCCAGCAGTTTAACCATGAATACGCAGTATTTT.

The chain joins TRBV11-2 to TRBJ2-5; D is undetermined. This CDR3 contains 13 residues. Trimming took off 2 bases at V and 4 bases at J, with 8 bases between the two ends. Germline V gives CDR1 SGHAT, CDR2 FQNNGV. The CDR3 here is CASSLTDGETQYF. CDR3 coding DNA: TGTGCCAGCAGCTTAACCGACGGAGAGACCCAGTACTTC. Full variable domain (rest looked up from reference TRBV11-2 and TRBJ2-5): EAGVAQSPRYKIIEKRQSVAFWCNPISGHATLYWYQQILGQGPKLLIQFQNNGVVDDSQLPKDRFSAERLKGVDSTLKIQPAKLEDSAVYLCASSLTDGETQYFGPGTRLLVL.

About this clonotype itself: A much larger clone sits a single nucleotide away, making a read error possible. The genes are TRBV6-6 and TRBJ1-2; D is perhaps TRBD1 (5 bases). The CDR3 covers 13 residues. Germline V CDR1 and CDR2: MNHNY, SVGAGI (reference sequence). In DNA form, the CDR3 reads TGTGCCAGCGGGACTATCGAGGGTTATGGCTACAACTTC. Translated, it gives CASGTIEGYGYNF.

The chain combines TRBV6-6 with TRBJ1-5, with 7 bases identical to TRBD1. V lost 0 bases and J lost 5; bases outside the gene matches: 7. CDR3 length: 16 amino acids. Germline CDR1 and CDR2: MNHNY and SVGAGI (reference sequence). The CDR3 loop reads CASSYSPGQGDQPQHF. CDR3 in DNA: TGTGCCAGCAGTTACTCTCCGGGGCAGGGGGATCAGCCCCAGCATTTT.

This chain uses TRBV14 with TRBJ2-7; D gene unclear. The CDR3 sequence is 12 residues long. The V gene lost 4 bases and the J gene lost 3 bases, with 7 bases spanning the gap. CDR1 is SGHDN, CDR2 FVKESK, per germline. The CDR3, as DNA: TGTGCCAGCAGCCCCCCAGGCTACGAGCAGTACTTC. Residues: CASSPPGYEQYF. Complete variable domain (other parts from reference TRBV14 and TRBJ2-7): EAGVTQFPSHSVIEKGQTVTLRCDPISGHDNLYWYRRVMGKEIKFLLHFVKESKQDESGMPNNRFLAERTGGTYSTLKVQPAELEDSGVYFCASSPPGYEQYFGPGTRLTVT.

This clonotype turned up a few times. This may be a read error: a much more frequent sequence differs by one nucleotide. J is TRBJ2-1 and V is TRBV11-2; 8 positions agree with TRBD2. Germline-derived CDR1 and CDR2 are SGHAT and FQNNGV. The CDR3 is 15 amino acids. CDR3 coding DNA: TGTGCCAGCAGCCCAAGCGGGAGCTCCTACAATGGGCAGTTCTTC. As protein: CASSPSGSSYNGQFF.

Only a few counts were recorded for this clonotype. The chain links TRBV6-1 to TRBJ2-3; 9 bases agree with TRBD2. The V segment lost 2 bases and the J segment 6 bases; nucleotides outside the gene matches: 6. The CDR3 runs to 15 residues. The V gene's germline CDR1 is MNHNS and CDR2 SASEGT. The CDR3 sequence is CASSEFAGGSDTQYF. The DNA of the CDR3 is TGTGCCAGCAGTGAATTTGCGGGAGGGAGCGATACGCAGTATTTT.

This clonotype came up a few times. The CDR3 is CASRTGAGDIQYF. The CDR3 DNA reads TGCGCCAGCCGGACGGGCGCGGGGGACATTCAGTACTTC. The chain has TRBV10-2 and TRBJ2-4, with 7 bases aligning to TRBD2. J was trimmed by 8 bases and V by 8 bases; bases with no gene match: 9. CDR1 and CDR2 from the germline V gene are WSHSY and SAAADI. The CDR3 is made up of 13 amino acids.

Written as DNA, the CDR3 is TGCGCCAGCAGCTTGGCGCTAGCGGAAGCGGAGACCCAGTACTTC. It is translated as CASSLALAEAETQYF. The V and J genes are TRBV5-1 and TRBJ2-5, with TRBD2 identical over 7 bases. CDR1 SGHRS and CDR2 YFSETQ come from the germline V gene. J gave up 5 bases and V 0 bases, and 7 bases lay outside the gene matches. CDR3 length: 15 residues.

This clonotype has a single count. One end of the junction varies from germline; a read error may be responsible. This chain links TRBV11-2 with TRBJ2-7; TRBD2 aligns across 14 bases. The CDR3 has 19 amino acids. CDR1 SGHAT and CDR2 FQNNGV come from the germline V gene. This CDR3 is CASSLARGLAGATLIEEYF. CDR3 sequence (DNA): TGTGCCAGCAGCTTAGCCCGGGGACTAGCGGGAGCCACTCTTATCGAGGAGTACTTC.

The CDR3 loop reads CASSGSGDNEQFF. CDR3 in DNA: TGTGCCAGCAGTGGGTCGGGAGACAATGAGCAGTTCTTC. The chain combines TRBV6-5 with TRBJ2-1, with D perhaps matching TRBD2 (6 bases). Trimming took 5 bases from V and 5 from J, leaving 10 bases between them. The length of the CDR3 is 13 residues. Germline assignment: CDR1 MNHEY and CDR2 SVGAGI.

This chain links TRBV10-3 with TRBJ1-1; D ambiguous. The CDR3 has 14 residues. Trimming shortened V by 4 bases and J by 8 bases, and 17 bases separated the two germline ends. Germline assignment: CDR1 ENHRY and CDR2 SYGVKD. CDR3 nucleotides: TGTGCCATCAGTGTTAATCCGAGAAGTTCCGAAGCTTTCTTT. Translating gives CAISVNPRSSEAFF.

The chain is built from TRBV6-6 and TRBJ2-6; 11 bases fit TRBD1. The V and J ends lost 5 bases and 0 bases, in that order; junction bases with no gene match: 9. The length of the CDR3 is 19 residues. Germline lookup yields CDR1 MNHNY and CDR2 SVGAGI (reference sequence). CDR3 protein: CASSGTDGTGGSGANVLTF. The CDR3 DNA reads as TGTGCCAGCAGTGGAACAGACGGGACAGGGGGCTCTGGGGCCAACGTCCTGACTTTC.

This clonotype was seen only once. The chain uses TRBV4-1 and TRBJ2-6; D possibly corresponds to TRBD1 (6 bases). Germline assignment: CDR1 MGHRA and CDR2 YSYEKL. This CDR3 comprises 14 residues. Between the trimmed V and J ends, which lost 9 bases and 9 bases, there was a span of 18 bases. CDR3 coding DNA: TGCGCCAGTTCCGACAGGAACCGGGTCAACGTCCTGACTTTC. Translation: CASSDRNRVNVLTF.

This clonotype occurred many times. This chain uses TRBV11-2 with TRBJ1-6; D remains unclear. Germline V gene sequence: CDR1 SGHAT, CDR2 FQNNGV. This CDR3 has 17 residues. Trimming removed 5 bases at V and 3 bases at J, with 17 bases between. This chain's CDR3 is CASSPRPITNYNSPLHF. The CDR3 nucleotides read TGTGCCAGCAGCCCTCGTCCGATCACTAACTATAATTCACCCCTCCACTTT.

In regard to this clonotype: Since a much larger clone is just one base distant, this may be a read error. Lacking the conserved final phenylalanine or tryptophan, this CDR3 likely reflects a read error. The chain has TRBV12-3 or TRBV12-4 and TRBJ2-7; D call uncertain. Trimming stripped 3 bases from V and 7 bases from J, with 13 bases between. The CDR3 has 13 residues. The CDR3 nucleotides are TGTGCCAGCAGTTTCGGTCCAGAGGAAGAGCAGTACTCC. It codes for CASSFGPEEEQYS.

The rearrangement uses TRBV11-2 and TRBJ2-1; the D gene is possibly TRBD2 (7 bases). The CDR3 runs to 17 residues. In germline, CDR1 is SGHAT, CDR2 FQNNGV. Deletions cut 3 bases from V and 1 base from J, with 16 bases between. The CDR3 protein is CASSLRGGRSSYNEQFF. The CDR3 DNA follows: TGTGCCAGCAGCTTGAGGGGGGGGAGGTCGTCCTACAATGAGCAGTTCTTC.

This clonotype was seen a few times. The J gene is TRBJ2-1, the V gene TRBV5-6; 10 bases line up with TRBD2. CDR1 and CDR2 from the germline V gene are SGHDT and YYEEEE. The ends lost 1 base at V and 3 bases at J; junction bases unmatched: 7. CDR3 length: 17 residues. CDR3 region: CASSLRASGSLYNEQFF. The CDR3 nucleotides read TGTGCCAGCAGCTTGAGGGCTAGCGGGAGCCTCTACAATGAGCAGTTCTTC. Complete variable domain (other parts from reference TRBV5-6 and TRBJ2-1): DAGVTQSPTHLIKTRGQQVTLRCSPKSGHDTVSWYQQALGQGPQFIFQYYEEEERQRGNFPDRFSGHQFPNYSSELNVNALLLGDSALYLCASSLRASGSLYNEQFFGPGTRLTVL.

V and J are TRBV5-8 and TRBJ2-2; the D gene is possibly TRBD1 (6 bases). The V gene's germline CDR1 is SGHTS and CDR2 YDEGEE. Trimming pared 2 bases from V and 5 bases from J, leaving 13 bases between. There are 15 residues in the CDR3. Here the CDR3 DNA reads TGTGCCAGCAGCTTTAACAGGGAGAAGACCGGGGAGCTGTTTTTT. It encodes CASSFNREKTGELFF.

This rearrangement joins TRBV6-1 to TRBJ1-2; tentative D call: TRBD1 (5 bases). CDR1 and CDR2 from the germline V gene are MNHNS and SASEGT. The CDR3 spans 15 residues. V lost 3 bases to trimming and J lost 2 bases, with 13 bases between them. CDR3 bases: TGTGCCAGCAGTGAGGCAGGGAGGGGAAACTATGGCTACACCTTC. It specifies CASSEAGRGNYGYTF.

The gene calls are TRBV12-3 or TRBV12-4 and TRBJ1-5, with TRBD1 as a possible D gene (6 bases). The length of the CDR3 is 16 residues. Trimming stripped 4 bases from V and 0 bases from J, with 13 bases between. The CDR3 DNA is TGTGCCAGCAGTTCTCCGGGACACGTTAGCAATCAGCCCCAGCATTTT. The encoded protein is CASSSPGHVSNQPQHF.